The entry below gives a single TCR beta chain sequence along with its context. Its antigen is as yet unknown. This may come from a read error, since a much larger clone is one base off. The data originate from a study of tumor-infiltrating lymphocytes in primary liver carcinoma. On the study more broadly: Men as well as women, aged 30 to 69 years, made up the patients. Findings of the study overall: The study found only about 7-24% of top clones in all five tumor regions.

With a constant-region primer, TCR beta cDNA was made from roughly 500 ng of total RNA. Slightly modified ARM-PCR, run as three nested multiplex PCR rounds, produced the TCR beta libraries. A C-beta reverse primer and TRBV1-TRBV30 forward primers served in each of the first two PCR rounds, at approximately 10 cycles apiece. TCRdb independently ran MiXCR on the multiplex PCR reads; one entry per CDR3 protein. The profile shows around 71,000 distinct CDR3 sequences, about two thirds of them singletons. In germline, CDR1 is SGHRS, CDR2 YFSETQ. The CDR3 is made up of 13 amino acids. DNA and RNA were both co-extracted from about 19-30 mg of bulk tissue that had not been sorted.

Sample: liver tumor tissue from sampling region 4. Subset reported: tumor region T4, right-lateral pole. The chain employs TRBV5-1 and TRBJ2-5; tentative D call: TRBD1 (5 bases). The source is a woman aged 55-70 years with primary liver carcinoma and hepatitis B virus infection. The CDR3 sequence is CTSSLGRRETQYF. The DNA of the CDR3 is TGCACCAGCAGCTTGGGGCGACGAGAGACCCAGTACTTC.